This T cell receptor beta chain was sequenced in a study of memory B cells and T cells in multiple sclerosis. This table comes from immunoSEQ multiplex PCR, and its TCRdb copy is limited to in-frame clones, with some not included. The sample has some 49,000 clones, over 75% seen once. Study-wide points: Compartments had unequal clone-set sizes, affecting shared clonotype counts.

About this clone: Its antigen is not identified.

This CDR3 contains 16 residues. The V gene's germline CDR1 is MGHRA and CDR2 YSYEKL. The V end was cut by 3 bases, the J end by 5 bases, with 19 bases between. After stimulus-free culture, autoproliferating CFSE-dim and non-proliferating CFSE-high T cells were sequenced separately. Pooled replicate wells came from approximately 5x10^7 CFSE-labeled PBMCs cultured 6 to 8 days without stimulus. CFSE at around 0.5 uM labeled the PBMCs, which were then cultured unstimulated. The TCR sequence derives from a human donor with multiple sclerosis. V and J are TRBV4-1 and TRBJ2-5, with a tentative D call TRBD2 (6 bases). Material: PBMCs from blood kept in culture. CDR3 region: CASSQTRETSLETQYF. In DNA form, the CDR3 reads TGCGCCAGCAGCCAGACCCGAGAAACTAGCCTGGAGACCCAGTACTTC.